This T cell receptor (beta chain) was sequenced for a study of cytomegalovirus exposure and HLA in healthy donors. A multiplex PCR was run with 60 Vbeta primers and 13 Jbeta primers. TCRdb's copy holds only in-frame clones and misses some; the assay was immunoSEQ multiplex PCR. The sample lists about 160,000 clones, 70% to 90% occurring once. Donors counted as nominally healthy when sampled, yet unrecorded immune exposures were likely. Trimming at V came to 6 bases and at J to 7 bases, leaving 9 bases not matched to a gene. CDR3 length: 14 amino acids. CDR1 and CDR2 (germline): MNHEY, SVGAGI. V and J are TRBV6-5 and TRBJ2-1; TRBD2 agrees at 7 bases. The receptor was derived from a woman under 40 in good health and CMV-seropositive. The sequenced sample consisted of PBMCs. DNA for the CDR3: TGTGCCAGCAGGGGACTATCAATTGGGAATGAGCAGTTCTTC. This encodes CASRGLSIGNEQFF.